This TCR beta chain was documented in a study of identical twins. The CDR3 loop spans 16 amino acids. A remark on this clonotype: No antigen is known for it.

Study findings and constraints: Beta out-of-frame sequences showed weaker excess twin sharing. Cord blood beta clonotypes that were abundant carried fewer insertions, and memory repertoires showed no such trend.

cDNA carried unique molecular identifiers, and a universal primer site was added by template switching. TCRdb reanalysed the 5' RACE reads using MiXCR and keeps one entry per CDR3 protein. The table shows around 1.7 million distinct CDR3 sequences, with about 31% occurring only once. This sequence originates from a newborn girl in good health. Source material: cord blood. The genes are TRBV12-3 or TRBV12-4 and TRBJ2-1; the match to TRBD2 covers 14 bases. The assigned J gene may be wrong: the sequence end matches TRBJ2-7 better. The CDR3 sequence is CASSVGTSGRPNEQYF. DNA for the CDR3: TGTGCCAGCAGTGTTGGGACTAGCGGGAGACCCAATGAGCAGTACTTC.